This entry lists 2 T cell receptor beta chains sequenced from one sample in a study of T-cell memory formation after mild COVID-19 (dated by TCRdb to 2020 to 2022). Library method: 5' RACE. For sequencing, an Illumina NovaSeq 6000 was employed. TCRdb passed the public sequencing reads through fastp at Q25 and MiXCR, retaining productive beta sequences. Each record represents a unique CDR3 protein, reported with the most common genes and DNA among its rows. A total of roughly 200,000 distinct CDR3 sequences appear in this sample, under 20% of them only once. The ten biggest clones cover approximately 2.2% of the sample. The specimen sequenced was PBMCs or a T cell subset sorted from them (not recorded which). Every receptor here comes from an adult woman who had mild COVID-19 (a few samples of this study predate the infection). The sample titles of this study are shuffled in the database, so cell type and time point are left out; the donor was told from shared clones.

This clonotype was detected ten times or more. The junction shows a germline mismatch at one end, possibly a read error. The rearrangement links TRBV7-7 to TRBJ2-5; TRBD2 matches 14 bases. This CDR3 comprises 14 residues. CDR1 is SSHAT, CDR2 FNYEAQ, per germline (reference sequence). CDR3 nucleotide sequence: TGTGCTAGCAGCTCCGGACTAGCGGGAGGGACCCAGTACTTC. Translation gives CASSSGLAGGTQYF.

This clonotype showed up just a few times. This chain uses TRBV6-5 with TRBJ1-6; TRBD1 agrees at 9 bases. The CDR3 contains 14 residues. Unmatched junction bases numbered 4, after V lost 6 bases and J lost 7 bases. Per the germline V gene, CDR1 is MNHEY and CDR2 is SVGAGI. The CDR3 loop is CASRKDRGNSPLHF. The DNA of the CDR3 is TGTGCCAGCAGGAAGGACAGGGGCAATTCACCCCTCCACTTT.